These 32 T cell receptor beta chains originate from one sample sequenced in a study of CD8+ T cells in alopecia areata. Extraction and reverse transcription of RNA yielded cDNA as the sequencing template. Clones were sequenced by immunoSEQ multiplex PCR, and TCRdb holds only the in-frame ones, with some missing. The sample comprises 150,000 to 200,000 clones, around three fifths of which are singletons, and 13% to 15% rests with the top ten. Noted treatment: oral pan-JAK inhibitor, 5-10 mg twice daily. The sequencing used CD4+ T cells sorted from blood, collected at week 24, from a patient treated with tofacitinib. All receptors come from a human donor with alopecia areata.

The chain couples TRBV15 to TRBJ2-7; 9 nucleotides line up with TRBD1. Germline V gene data show CDR1 as LNHNV and CDR2 as YYDKDF (reference sequence). The CDR3 runs 15 residues. With V trimmed by 5 bases and J by 3 bases, 8 bases remained unmatched. The CDR3 nucleotides are TGTGCCACCAGCCCGCGACAGGGGGGCCTCTACGAGCAGTACTTC. Encoded protein: CATSPRQGGLYEQYF.

The chain couples TRBV2 to TRBJ1-5, with TRBD1 as a possible D gene (5 bases). Germline assignment: CDR1 SNHLY and CDR2 FYNNEI. Trimming took off 2 bases at V and 7 bases at J, with 15 bases between the two ends. The CDR3 contains 15 residues. The CDR3 region is CASSERGRVDQPQHF. Here the CDR3 DNA reads TGTGCCAGCAGTGAAAGGGGCAGGGTAGACCAGCCCCAGCATTTT.

The chain joins TRBV30 to TRBJ1-2; TRBD1 is a possible D gene (5 bases). The V gene's germline CDR1 is GTSNPN and CDR2 SVGIG (reference sequence). This CDR3 has 14 amino acids. V was shortened by 1 base and J by 3 bases, with 12 bases between the two germline ends. In DNA form, the CDR3 reads TGTGCCTGGAGTGCGAAGGGGCTGGACTATGGCTACACCTTC. Its protein is CAWSAKGLDYGYTF.

V and J are TRBV2 and TRBJ2-4; no firm D call. In germline, CDR1 is SNHLY, CDR2 FYNNEI. The V gene lost 2 bases and the J gene lost 0 bases, with 11 bases spanning the gap. CDR3 size: 16 residues. The CDR3 DNA is TGTGCCAGCAGTGAATCCAGGTCCCTAGCCAAAAACATTCAGTACTTC. Protein: CASSESRSLAKNIQYF.

About this clone: Other nucleotide sequences from this sample produce the same CDR3. The genes are TRBV29-1 and TRBJ2-3; D not resolved. Trimming took off 5 bases at V and 1 base at J, with 10 bases between the two ends. This CDR3 has 13 residues. Germline values: CDR1 SQVTM, CDR2 ANQGSEA. The CDR3 loop reads CSVKGRGTDTQYF. DNA for the CDR3: TGCAGCGTTAAGGGTCGGGGCACAGATACGCAGTATTTT.

This chain links TRBV19 with TRBJ1-1, with D possibly matching TRBD1 (5 bases). This CDR3 is built from 15 residues. CDR1 and CDR2 from the germline V gene are LNHDA and SQIVND (reference sequence). V lost 4 bases to trimming and J lost 6 bases, with 18 bases between them. The CDR3 DNA reads as TGTGCCAGTAGTACGATCCCTCAGGGAGGCTCTGAAGCTTTCTTT. Its translation is CASSTIPQGGSEAFF.

This clone came up once. The chain couples TRBV10-3 to TRBJ2-5; D uncertain. Trimming took off 6 bases at V and 0 bases at J, with 8 bases between the two ends. The CDR3 is made up of 13 amino acids. Looked up from germline, CDR1 is ENHRY and CDR2 is SYGVKD. This CDR3 is CAISPGNQETQYF. CDR3 nucleotide sequence: TGTGCCATCAGCCCAGGAAACCAAGAGACCCAGTACTTC.

The V gene is TRBV25-1, the J gene TRBJ2-7, with D possibly being TRBD1 (6 bases). Germline lookup yields CDR1 MGHDK and CDR2 SYGVNS. CDR3 size: 15 residues. V dropped 8 bases and J dropped 2 bases, with 19 bases sitting between them. This CDR3 reads CASGEGQSEPYEQYF. The CDR3 DNA follows: TGTGCCAGCGGAGAGGGACAAAGCGAACCCTACGAGCAGTACTTC.

J is TRBJ1-5 and V is TRBV9; D gene uncertain. The CDR3 is 15 amino acids. The ends were cut back, 0 bases at V and 3 bases at J, with 10 bases in the middle. The germline V gene encodes CDR1 SGDLS and CDR2 YYNGEE. The chain's CDR3 is CASSVGPATNQPQHF. The CDR3 coding sequence is TGTGCCAGCAGCGTAGGTCCGGCTACCAATCAGCCCCAGCATTTT.

CDR3 nucleotide sequence: TGTGCCAGCAGCTTCGGGACAGGCCTCACAGATACGCAGTATTTT. The encoded protein is CASSFGTGLTDTQYF. The rearrangement joins TRBV4-2 to TRBJ2-3; 8 bases are a match to TRBD1. Germline V gene data show CDR1 as LGHNA and CDR2 as YNFKEQ. This CDR3 is 15 amino acids long. J lost 2 bases, V lost 5 bases, and 6 bases had no gene match.

The J gene is TRBJ2-5, the V gene TRBV10-3; D remains unclear. CDR1 and CDR2 (germline): ENHRY, SYGVKD. The V end was cut by 3 bases, the J end by 1 base, with 15 bases between. This CDR3 is 16 amino acids long. The CDR3 sequence is CAISDSKAKPQETQYF. The CDR3 region has the DNA TGTGCCATCAGTGATTCAAAGGCTAAGCCCCAAGAGACCCAGTACTTC.

The chain couples TRBV23-1 to TRBJ1-1; D possibly corresponds to TRBD1 (5 bases). TRBV23-1 is reported as an ORF; its role is uncertain. The CDR3 runs to 14 residues. The germline V and J ends were trimmed by 6 bases and 3 bases, with 14 bases remaining between them. The CDR3 sequence: CASRACMGHTEAFF. The CDR3 DNA reads TGCGCCAGCAGGGCCTGTATGGGGCACACTGAAGCTTTCTTT.

This rearrangement joins TRBV29-1 to TRBJ2-5; D ambiguous. The germline gives CDR1 SQVTM, CDR2 ANQGSEA. V was pared by 7 bases and J by 2 bases, with 11 bases between. This CDR3 has 12 amino acids. This CDR3 is CSGGRGQETQYF. DNA for the CDR3: TGCAGCGGGGGTAGAGGACAAGAGACCCAGTACTTC.

This chain joins TRBV29-1 and TRBJ1-1, with 7 bases that match TRBD1. Per germline, CDR1 SQVTM and CDR2 ANQGSEA. The CDR3 length is 13 residues. The junction had 3 bases not matched to a gene; V was cut back by 4 bases and J by 1 base. The CDR3 protein is CSVAGQKNTEAFF. CDR3 DNA sequence: TGCAGCGTTGCGGGACAGAAGAACACTGAAGCTTTCTTT.

The V call is TRBV5-4, the J call TRBJ2-5; 9 nucleotides align to TRBD2. After removal of 5 bases from V and 5 bases from J, the junction contained 4 bases not matched to a gene. Germline V gene data show CDR1 as SGHNT and CDR2 as YYREEE (reference sequence). The CDR3 length is 13 residues. In DNA, the CDR3 is TGTGCCAGCAGGAGGACTAGCGAGGAGACCCAGTACTTC. Translating gives CASRRTSEETQYF.

The gene calls are TRBV14 and TRBJ2-3, with D possibly called TRBD1 or TRBD2 (5 bases each). The germline gives CDR1 SGHDN, CDR2 FVKESK. The length of the CDR3 is 17 residues. The ends were cut back, 1 base at V and 2 bases at J, with 16 bases in the middle. CDR3 DNA sequence: TGTGCCAGCAGCCAAGGTGCGAGGGGCCCCTTCACAGATACGCAGTATTTT. Translated: CASSQGARGPFTDTQYF.

V and J are TRBV30 and TRBJ1-1; possibly TRBD1 for D (5 bases). V lost 2 bases to trimming and J lost 5 bases, with 9 bases between them. From germline, CDR1 is GTSNPN and CDR2 SVGIG (reference sequence). The CDR3 sequence is 12 residues long. The CDR3 bases are TGTGCCTGGAGTCGGGGGATAACTGAAGCTTTCTTT. Translation: CAWSRGITEAFF.

The CDR3 nucleotides are TGTGCCAGCAGTTTCGGGACTAGCGGGGGGGCCCGGGAGCAGTTCTTC. It is translated as CASSFGTSGGAREQFF. The rearrangement uses TRBV6-6 and TRBJ2-1; 16 bases are shared with TRBD2. The germline V gene encodes CDR1 MNHNY and CDR2 SVGAGI (reference sequence). There are 16 residues in the CDR3. V was clipped by 4 bases and J by 10 bases; unmatched bases: 7.

The gene calls are TRBV7-9 and TRBJ2-5; possibly TRBD2 for D (6 bases). V lost 2 bases and J lost 4, with 14 bases in between. Germline V gene lookup returns CDR1 SEHNR and CDR2 FQNEAQ (reference sequence). There are 15 residues in the CDR3. The CDR3 sequence: CASSLSLRGSETQYF. As DNA, the CDR3 is TGTGCCAGCAGCTTATCATTGCGGGGTTCAGAGACCCAGTACTTC.

The sample holds a few counts of this clone. V is TRBV4-1 and J is TRBJ2-3, with 7 bases matching TRBD1. Trimming removed 5 bases from V and 4 bases from J; junction bases left unmatched: 15. The CDR3 totals 17 residues. The germline CDR1 and CDR2 sequences are MGHRA and YSYEKL. As DNA, the CDR3 is TGCGCCAGCAGCTCGCACTTTGGACAGGAGACCGCAGATACGCAGTATTTT. It codes for CASSSHFGQETADTQYF.

This chain uses TRBV10-3 with TRBJ2-6, with a possible D match to TRBD2 (6 bases). Per the germline V gene, CDR1 is ENHRY and CDR2 is SYGVKD. With 6 bases removed from V and 4 bases from J, the gap between germline ends came to 13 bases. The CDR3 has 15 amino acids. CDR3 amino acids: CAISPGTLGANVLTF. The CDR3 coding sequence is TGTGCCATCAGCCCAGGGACTCTGGGGGCCAACGTCCTGACTTTC.

There are a few counts of this clone. The CDR3, as DNA: TGCAGCGTTGCGGGTCGGCAGAAAGAGACCCAGTACTTC. Translating it yields CSVAGRQKETQYF. The chain employs TRBV29-1 and TRBJ2-5; no definite D call. Per the germline V gene, CDR1 is SQVTM and CDR2 is ANQGSEA. This CDR3 has 13 residues. V lost 4 bases, J lost 3 bases, and 12 bases lay in between.

The gene calls are TRBV10-3 and TRBJ1-2; D not certain. The V and J ends lost 0 bases and 4 bases respectively, with 9 bases between them. The CDR3 spans 14 residues. Germline V gene data show CDR1 as ENHRY and CDR2 as SYGVKD. The DNA of the CDR3 is TGTGCCATCAGTGAGTCGGGCGGACTCTATGGCTACACCTTC. Its translation is CAISESGGLYGYTF.

In its sample, this clone was seen a few times. The chain links TRBV5-1 to TRBJ2-2; D gene ambiguous. The germline gives CDR1 SGHRS, CDR2 YFSETQ. CDR3 length: 15 residues. V gave up 0 bases and J gave up 1 base, with 7 bases separating them. CDR3 bases: TGCGCCAGCAGCTTGGCGGAAGGGAACACCGGGGAGCTGTTTTTT. Amino acid sequence: CASSLAEGNTGELFF.

There are a few counts of this clone. The chain has TRBV2 and TRBJ2-7; no clear D gene. V lost 5 bases and J 7 bases, leaving 9 bases between the germline ends. CDR1 is SNHLY and CDR2 is FYNNEI in the germline V gene. This CDR3 is built from 11 residues. CDR3 DNA: TGTGCCAGCAGTTACAAGGAAGAGCAGTACTTC. It codes for CASSYKEEQYF.

The chain is built from TRBV7-9 and TRBJ1-6; 8 positions match TRBD1. CDR1 and CDR2 (germline): SEHNR, FQNEAQ (reference sequence). V lost 3 bases, J lost 12 bases, and 4 bases stayed unmatched. The CDR3 consists of 13 residues. The CDR3 region is CASSFRGREPLHF. Written as DNA, the CDR3 is TGTGCCAGCAGCTTCAGGGGGCGGGAACCCCTCCACTTT.

The V call is TRBV4-1, the J call TRBJ2-7, with D possibly matching TRBD1 (6 bases). The CDR3 has 15 amino acids. The V end was cut by 0 bases, the J end by 3 bases, with 12 bases between. CDR1 is MGHRA and CDR2 is YSYEKL in the germline V gene. CDR3 region: CASSQDRDTRYEQYF. CDR3 DNA: TGCGCCAGCAGCCAAGACCGGGACACACGCTACGAGCAGTACTTC.

This clone has just a few counts. The genes are TRBV30 and TRBJ2-3, with D perhaps being TRBD1 or TRBD2 (6 bases each). Trimming pared 2 bases from V and 4 bases from J, leaving 10 bases between. The CDR3 is made up of 13 amino acids. Germline loops: CDR1 GTSNPN, CDR2 SVGIG (reference sequence). CDR3 DNA sequence: TGTGCCTGGAGTTGGGGGGCATCAGATACGCAGTATTTT. Translated, it gives CAWSWGASDTQYF.

The table lists this clone with a few counts. This chain uses TRBV27 with TRBJ1-2, with TRBD1 matching 10 bases. This CDR3 has 15 amino acids. From germline, CDR1 is MNHEY and CDR2 SMNVEV (reference sequence). The V segment lost 5 bases and the J segment 8 bases; nucleotides outside the gene matches: 11. CDR3 bases: TGTGCCAGCAGTCCACTGGACAGGGGGTGGAAAGGCTACACCTTC. Protein: CASSPLDRGWKGYTF.

The chain links TRBV30 to TRBJ1-6; 10 positions match TRBD1. Unmatched junction bases numbered 3, after V lost 3 bases and J lost 7 bases. Germline CDR1 GTSNPN, CDR2 SVGIG (reference sequence). The CDR3 has 14 residues. The CDR3 DNA follows: TGTGCCTGGAGCTCGGACAGGGGGAATTCACCCCTCCACTTT. This codes for CAWSSDRGNSPLHF.

CDR3 in DNA: TGTGCCAGCAGTTTGCTTACAGGGAGCGGCTATGGCTACACCTTC. The encoded protein is CASSLLTGSGYGYTF. The J gene is TRBJ1-2, the V gene TRBV28, with TRBD1 as a possible D gene (6 bases). Germline CDR1 is MDHEN and CDR2 is SYDVKM. CDR3 length: 15 amino acids. V was trimmed by 3 bases and J by 4 bases, leaving 15 bases between them.

The chain is built from TRBV6-1 and TRBJ1-4, with 10 bases lining up with TRBD1. The CDR3 sequence is 14 residues long. J was trimmed by 7 bases and V by 7 bases; bases with no gene match: 6. Germline V gene sequence: CDR1 MNHNS, CDR2 SASEGT. The CDR3 here is CASTWDRGSEKLFF. The CDR3 DNA reads as TGTGCCAGCACATGGGACAGGGGTTCTGAAAAACTGTTTTTT.